This T cell receptor beta chain was captured in a study of beta chain features in type 1 diabetes. Notes on the study in general: Researchers cautioned that cDNA sequencing could over-represent cells with high TCR expression. Type 1 diabetes patients had moderately but significantly shorter TCRB CDR3s in all four CD4+ subsets.

Regarding this clone: Its matching antigen is unknown.

CDR3 size: 12 residues. Trimming took off 4 bases at V and 1 base at J, with 6 bases between the two ends. CDR1 GTSNPN and CDR2 SVGIG come from the germline V gene (reference sequence). Reverse transcription of all isolated RNA meant that expressed TCRB transcripts were sequenced. The protocol was immunoSEQ multiplex PCR, while the TCRdb copy is restricted to in-frame clones and leaves out a portion. The sample records 640,000 or so clones, around 15% being singletons. This rearrangement joins TRBV30 to TRBJ2-3; D is unclear. The receptor was derived from a man aged 18 to 30 with type 1 diabetes. The sequencing input was naive CD4+ T cells from blood. The CDR3 here is CAWMAGTDTQYF. DNA for the CDR3: TGTGCCTGGATGGCAGGCACAGATACGCAGTATTTT.